This T cell receptor (beta chain) originates from a study of blood T cell repertoires in COVID-19. Per the original data handling: Quantification of nucleated cells was approximated via reference gene primer amplification. Repertoires were generated with immunoSEQ multiplex PCR, while TCRdb's copy carries only in-frame clones and drops some. V and J calls and clone size are copied from that table; D and trimming were computed from the DNA. This sample carries some 200,000 clones, around 84% of them seen once, and the ten largest clones take around 13%. This clone has more than one count but fewer than ten. Germline V gene lookup returns CDR1 ENHRY and CDR2 SYGVKD. This CDR3 contains 13 residues. Between the trimmed V and J ends, which lost 2 bases and 5 bases, there was a span of 10 bases.

The V gene is TRBV10-3, the J gene TRBJ2-7; tentative D call: TRBD2 (6 bases). The material sequenced was peripheral blood. This sequence originates from a woman between 65 and 79 years old with COVID-19, enrolled during active disease. The CDR3 reads CAISERERNEQYF. CDR3 sequence (DNA): TGTGCCATCAGTGAGCGGGAGAGGAACGAGCAGTACTTC.